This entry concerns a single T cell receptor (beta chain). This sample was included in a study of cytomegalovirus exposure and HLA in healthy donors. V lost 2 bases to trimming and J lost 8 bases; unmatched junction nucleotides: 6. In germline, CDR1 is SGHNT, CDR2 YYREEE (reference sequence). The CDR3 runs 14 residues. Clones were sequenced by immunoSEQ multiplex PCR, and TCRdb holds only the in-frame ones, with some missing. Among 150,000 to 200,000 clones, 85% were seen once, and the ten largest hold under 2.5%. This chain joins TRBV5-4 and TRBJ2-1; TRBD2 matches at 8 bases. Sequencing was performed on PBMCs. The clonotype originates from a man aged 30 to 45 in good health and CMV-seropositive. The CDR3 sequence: CASSLSGGWDEQFF. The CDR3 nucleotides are TGTGCCAGCAGCTTAAGCGGGGGCTGGGATGAGCAGTTCTTC. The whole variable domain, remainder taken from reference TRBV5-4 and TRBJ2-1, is ETGVTQSPTHLIKTRGQQVTLRCSSQSGHNTVSWYQQALGQGPQFIFQYYREEENGRGNFPPRFSGLQFPNYSSELNVNALELDDSALYLCASSLSGGWDEQFFGPGTRLTVL.